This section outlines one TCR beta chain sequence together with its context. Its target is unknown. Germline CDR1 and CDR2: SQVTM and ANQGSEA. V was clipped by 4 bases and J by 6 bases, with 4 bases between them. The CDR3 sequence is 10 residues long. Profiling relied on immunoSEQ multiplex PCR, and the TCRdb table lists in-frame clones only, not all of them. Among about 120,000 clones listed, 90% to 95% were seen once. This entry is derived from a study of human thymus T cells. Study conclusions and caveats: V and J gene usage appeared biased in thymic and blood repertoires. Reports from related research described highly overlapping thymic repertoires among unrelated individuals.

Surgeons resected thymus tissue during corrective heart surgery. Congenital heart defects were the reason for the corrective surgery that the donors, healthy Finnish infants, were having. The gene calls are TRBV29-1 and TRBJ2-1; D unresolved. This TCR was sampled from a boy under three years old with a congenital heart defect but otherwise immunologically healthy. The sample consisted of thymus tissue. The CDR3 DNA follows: TGCAGCGTTGCTGGCAATGAGCAGTTCTTC. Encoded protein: CSVAGNEQFF.